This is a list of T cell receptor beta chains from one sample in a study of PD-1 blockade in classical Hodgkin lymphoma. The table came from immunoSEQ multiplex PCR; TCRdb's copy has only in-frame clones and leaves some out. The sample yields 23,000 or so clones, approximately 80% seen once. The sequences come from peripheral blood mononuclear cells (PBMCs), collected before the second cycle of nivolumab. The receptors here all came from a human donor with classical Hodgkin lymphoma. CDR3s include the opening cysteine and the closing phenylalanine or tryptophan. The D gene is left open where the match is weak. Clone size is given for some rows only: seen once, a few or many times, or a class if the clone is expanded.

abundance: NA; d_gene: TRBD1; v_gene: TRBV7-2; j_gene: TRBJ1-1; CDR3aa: CASSPYDRGQPVNTEAFF; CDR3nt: TGTGCCAGCAGCCCGTACGACAGGGGGCAGCCAGTGAACACTGAAGCTTTCTTT
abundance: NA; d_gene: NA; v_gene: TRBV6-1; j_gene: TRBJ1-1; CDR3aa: CASSLVQNTEAFF; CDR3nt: TGTGCCAGCAGTTTGGTTCAGAACACTGAAGCTTTCTTT
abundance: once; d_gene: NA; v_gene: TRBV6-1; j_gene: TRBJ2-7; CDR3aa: CASSDRVSSYEQYF; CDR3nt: TGTGCCAGCAGTGACAGGGTATCCTCCTACGAGCAGTACTTC
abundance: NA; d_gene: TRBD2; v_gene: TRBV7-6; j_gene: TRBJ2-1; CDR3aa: CASSLEGSRTSGYNEQFF; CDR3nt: TGTGCCAGCAGCTTAGAGGGTTCTAGGACTAGCGGCTACAATGAGCAGTTCTTC
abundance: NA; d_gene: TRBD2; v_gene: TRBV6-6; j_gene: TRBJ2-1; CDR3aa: CASSYRGGAYNEQFF; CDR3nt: TGTGCCAGCAGTTATCGGGGGGGCGCCTACAATGAGCAGTTCTTC
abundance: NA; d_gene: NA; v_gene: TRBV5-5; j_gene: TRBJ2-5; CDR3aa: CASSPRADQETQYF; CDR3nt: TGTGCCAGCAGCCCTCGGGCGGACCAAGAGACCCAGTACTTC
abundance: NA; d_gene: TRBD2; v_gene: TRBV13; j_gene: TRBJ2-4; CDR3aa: CASSLGRGGGNIQYF; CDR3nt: TGTGCCAGCAGCTTAGGTCGCGGGGGAGGGAACATTCAGTACTTC
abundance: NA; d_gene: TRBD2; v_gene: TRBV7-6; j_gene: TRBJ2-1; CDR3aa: CASSPRIGRTAGGYNEQFF; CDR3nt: TGTGCCAGCAGCCCTAGGATTGGACGGACGGCGGGGGGCTACAATGAGCAGTTCTTC
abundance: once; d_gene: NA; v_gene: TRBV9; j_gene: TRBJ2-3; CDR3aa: CASSAPRGGRTDTQYF; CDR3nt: TGTGCCAGCAGCGCCCCTAGGGGGGGAAGGACAGATACGCAGTATTTT
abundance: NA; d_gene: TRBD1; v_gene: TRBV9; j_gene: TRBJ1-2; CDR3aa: CASSVGFWDRGGYGYTF; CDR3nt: TGTGCCAGCAGCGTAGGGTTTTGGGACAGGGGGGGCTATGGCTACACCTTC
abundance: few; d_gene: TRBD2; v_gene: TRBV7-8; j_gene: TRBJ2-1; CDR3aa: CASSSAALAGANEQFF; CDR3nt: TGTGCCAGCAGCTCCGCTGCACTAGCGGGGGCCAATGAGCAGTTCTTC
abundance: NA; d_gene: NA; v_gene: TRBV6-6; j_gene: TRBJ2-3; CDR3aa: CASSDGGGLSTDTQYF; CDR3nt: TGTGCCAGCAGCGACGGCGGGGGCCTCAGCACAGATACGCAGTATTTT
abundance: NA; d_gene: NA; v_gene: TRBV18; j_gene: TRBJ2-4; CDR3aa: CASSDRGLSIQYF; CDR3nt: TGTGCCAGCTCAGATAGGGGTCTGAGCATTCAGTACTTC